Listed below are T cell receptor beta chains from one sample, sequenced in a study of blood T cell repertoires in COVID-19. Clones were read by immunoSEQ multiplex PCR, and TCRdb kept only the in-frame ones, dropping some. Among about 25,000 clones listed, approximately 86% were seen once. Material: peripheral blood. All receptors come from a man aged 50-59 years with active COVID-19. Each CDR3 is given with its conserved first and last residue. A D gene is named only where the DNA matches it firmly. Size is omitted from some rows. Given values are once, few, many or a class for expanded clones.

D: NA; size: NA; V: TRBV6-6; J: TRBJ2-2; DNA: TGTGCCAGCAGCCGAGTCCCTAACACCGGGGAGCTGTTTTTT; CDR3: CASSRVPNTGELFF
D: TRBD1; size: NA; V: TRBV18; J: TRBJ2-1; DNA: TGTGCCAGCTCACCGGACAGGGGCTCCTACAATGAGCAGTTCTTC; CDR3: CASSPDRGSYNEQFF
D: TRBD1; size: few; V: TRBV3-1/TRBV3-2; J: TRBJ1-5; DNA: TGTGCCAGCAGCCAGAAAACCGGGACAGGTAATCAGCCCCAGCATTTT; CDR3: CASSQKTGTGNQPQHF
D: TRBD1; size: NA; V: TRBV23-1; J: TRBJ2-7; DNA: TGCGCCAGCAGTCCACGGCGACAGGGGCGCAGGAAGCAGTACTTC; CDR3: CASSPRRQGRRKQYF
D: TRBD1; size: NA; V: TRBV6-5; J: TRBJ1-1; DNA: TGTGCCAGCAGTTCAACCGGGACAGGGGTTAACACTGAAGCTTTCTTT; CDR3: CASSSTGTGVNTEAFF
D: NA; size: NA; V: TRBV21-1; J: TRBJ2-2; DNA: TGTGCCAGCAGCAAACTCGCGGGGGCGAACACCGGGGAGCTGTTTTTT; CDR3: CASSKLAGANTGELFF
D: TRBD2; size: NA; V: TRBV7-3; J: TRBJ2-7; DNA: TGTGCCAGCAGCTTAACGGCGGGGGGCTCCTACGAGCAGTACTTC; CDR3: CASSLTAGGSYEQYF
D: TRBD2; size: NA; V: TRBV11-2; J: TRBJ2-1; DNA: TGTGCCAGCAGCCAGCTAGGAGGGACTAGCGGGAGAGGGAATGAGCAGTTCTTC; CDR3: CASSQLGGTSGRGNEQFF
D: TRBD1; size: NA; V: TRBV27; J: TRBJ1-1; DNA: TGTGCCAGCAGTTTCGGCAGGGGGTTGAACACTGAAGCTTTCTTT; CDR3: CASSFGRGLNTEAFF
D: NA; size: NA; V: TRBV28; J: TRBJ2-3; DNA: TGTGCCAGCAGTTTATGGAAAGGACAGCCCACAGATACGCAGTATTTT; CDR3: CASSLWKGQPTDTQYF
D: TRBD2; size: NA; V: TRBV7-8; J: TRBJ2-1; DNA: TGTGCCAGCAGCCATACGGGACTAGCGGGTTACAATGAGCAGTTCTTC; CDR3: CASSHTGLAGYNEQFF
D: NA; size: NA; V: TRBV5-1; J: TRBJ1-2; DNA: TGCGCCAGCAGCACGGACACTGCCTATGGCTACACCTTC; CDR3: CASSTDTAYGYTF
D: TRBD1; size: NA; V: TRBV7-6; J: TRBJ2-7; DNA: TGTGCCAGCAGCTTAGAGTCAGGGGGTCCCTACGAGCAGTACTTC; CDR3: CASSLESGGPYEQYF
D: TRBD2; size: NA; V: TRBV7-2; J: TRBJ2-7; DNA: TGTGCCAGCAGCTTAGGTGGGGGTGCGGGGGGGAATCAGCAGTACTTC; CDR3: CASSLGGGAGGNQQYF
D: TRBD1; size: NA; V: TRBV7-9; J: TRBJ1-2; DNA: TGTGCCAGCAGCTATGGGACAGGGGGCGACCGGGTCCGTGGTGGCTACACCTTC; CDR3: CASSYGTGGDRVRGGYTF
D: TRBD1; size: NA; V: TRBV24-1; J: TRBJ2-1; DNA: TGTGCCACAGGACAGGGCTACAATGAGCAGTTCTTC; CDR3: CATGQGYNEQFF
D: NA; size: NA; V: TRBV2; J: TRBJ2-1; DNA: TGTGCCAGCAGGGACGGCGGGTACAATGAGCAGTTCTTC; CDR3: CASRDGGYNEQFF
D: NA; size: NA; V: TRBV10-3; J: TRBJ2-2; DNA: TGTGCCATCAGTGAGTGGCGGGTTCACACCGGGGAGCTGTTTTTT; CDR3: CAISEWRVHTGELFF
D: NA; size: once; V: TRBV6-6; J: TRBJ2-1; DNA: TGTGCCAGCTTCTCACCGGGGATTCCCCTCTACAATGAGCAGTTCTTC; CDR3: CASFSPGIPLYNEQFF
D: TRBD2; size: NA; V: TRBV7-9; J: TRBJ2-1; DNA: TGTGCCAGCAGCTTAGTCCTTTTAGCGGGAAGCTCCTACAATGAGCAGTTCTTC; CDR3: CASSLVLLAGSSYNEQFF
D: TRBD1; size: NA; V: TRBV24-1; J: TRBJ2-1; DNA: TGTGCCACCAGTGATTTCGAGACAGGGTTTAATGAGCAGTTCTTC; CDR3: CATSDFETGFNEQFF
D: TRBD1; size: NA; V: TRBV5-1; J: TRBJ1-1; DNA: TGCGCCAGCAGCGGGACAGGGGGCATGAACACTGAAGCTTTCTTT; CDR3: CASSGTGGMNTEAFF
D: NA; size: NA; V: TRBV6-6; J: TRBJ1-1; DNA: TGTGCCAGCACTCGTTCTTGGGGCGCTGGCCGGAGAAACACTGAAGCTTTCTTT; CDR3: CASTRSWGAGRRNTEAFF
D: TRBD1; size: few; V: TRBV27; J: TRBJ2-7; DNA: TGTGCCAGCAGTTTGGTGACAGGGCCCCTGGGGGAGCAGTACTTC; CDR3: CASSLVTGPLGEQYF
D: NA; size: NA; V: TRBV3-1/TRBV3-2; J: TRBJ2-1; DNA: TGTGCCAGCAGCCACGGCTACAATGAGCAGTTCTTC; CDR3: CASSHGYNEQFF